Each of the 29 T cell receptor beta chains below was sequenced from the same sample in a study of long-term antiretroviral therapy in people with HIV. Survey-level immunoSEQ v3.0 assays were run. Here immunoSEQ multiplex PCR was the method, and the copy in TCRdb shows in-frame clones only, minus some. The sample has around 23,000 clones; approximately 77% are singletons. The sample was unsorted PBMCs, taken 4.4 years after starting antiretroviral therapy. Receptor source: a man under 40 with HIV.

CDR3 amino acids: CASSPQSGSTDTQYF. CDR3 in DNA: TGTGCCAGCAGCCCCCAGAGCGGTAGCACAGATACGCAGTATTTT. The V call is TRBV6-4, the J call TRBJ2-3; a possible D gene is TRBD2 (5 bases). The germline V and J ends were trimmed by 6 bases and 0 bases, with 13 bases remaining between them. CDR3 length equals 15 residues. CDR1 and CDR2 (germline): MRHNA, SNTAGT.

This sequence joins TRBV15 and TRBJ1-2, with D possibly matching TRBD1 (6 bases). Per the germline V gene, CDR1 is LNHNV and CDR2 is YYDKDF (reference sequence). The CDR3 totals 15 residues. V lost 2 bases and J lost 3, with 13 bases in between. The CDR3 loop reads CATSRRGGSYYGYTF. The CDR3, as DNA: TGTGCCACCAGCAGACGCGGGGGCAGTTACTATGGCTACACCTTC.

The genes are TRBV18 and TRBJ2-1; TRBD1 is a possible D gene (6 bases). Germline V CDR1 and CDR2: KGHSH, LQKENI. V shed 5 bases and J shed 9 bases, with 14 bases lying between them. The CDR3 covers 13 residues. The CDR3 is CASSLAKGGEQFF. In nucleotides, the CDR3 is TGTGCCAGCTCATTGGCAAAAGGGGGTGAGCAGTTCTTC.

J is TRBJ1-2 and V is TRBV5-1, with TRBD1 matching 7 bases. Looked up from germline, CDR1 is SGHRS and CDR2 is YFSETQ. The V gene end was trimmed by 3 bases and the J gene end by 8 bases; junction bases not matched to a gene: 7. There are 13 residues in the CDR3. This CDR3 reads CASSSGGNNGYTF. CDR3 bases: TGCGCCAGCAGCTCAGGGGGGAACAACGGCTACACCTTC.

This clone came up a few times. This chain connects TRBV5-8 to TRBJ1-1; D is uncertain. Trimming left V 4 bases short and J 6 bases short, with 13 bases between. Per the germline V gene, CDR1 is SGHTS and CDR2 is YDEGEE. The CDR3 spans 13 residues. CDR3 sequence (DNA): TGTGCCAGCAGCCTGGACGGGGTTGCTGAAGCTTTCTTT. Its protein product is CASSLDGVAEAFF.

The V gene is TRBV27, the J gene TRBJ2-7; no clear D gene. The germline V and J ends were trimmed by 6 bases and 0 bases, with 9 bases remaining between them. The CDR3 is 13 residues long. Per germline, CDR1 MNHEY and CDR2 SMNVEV (reference sequence). CDR3 residues: CASSPAPSYEQYF. The DNA of the CDR3 is TGTGCCAGCAGCCCAGCCCCCTCCTACGAGCAGTACTTC.

V and J are TRBV5-1 and TRBJ2-5; 10 positions match TRBD2. The trim removed 4 bases at V and 2 bases at J, leaving 17 bases unmatched. The CDR3 has 19 residues. Germline CDR1 SGHRS, CDR2 YFSETQ. CDR3 protein: CASSRMLFDSGGWQETQYF. The CDR3 region has the DNA TGCGCCAGCAGCCGCATGTTGTTTGATAGCGGGGGGTGGCAAGAGACCCAGTACTTC.

The chain joins TRBV5-6 to TRBJ2-7, with a weak D call TRBD1 (6 bases). This CDR3 has 15 residues. With 4 bases removed from V and 7 bases from J, the gap between germline ends came to 21 bases. Germline values: CDR1 SGHDT, CDR2 YYEEEE. CDR3 DNA: TGTGCCAGCAGCCCGACAGGATTGACGAGGTATGAGCAGTACTTC. Its translation is CASSPTGLTRYEQYF.

The chain has TRBV4-1 and TRBJ1-2, with 9 positions matching TRBD1. Germline trimming cut 5 bases from V and 6 bases from J; bases unmatched to any gene: 10. CDR3 length: 15 amino acids. CDR1 and CDR2 from the germline V gene are MGHRA and YSYEKL. CDR3 sequence (DNA): TGCGCCAGCAGCTATCCGGGACAGGGTAGGAATGGCTACACCTTC. This sequence encodes CASSYPGQGRNGYTF.

The chain combines TRBV12-5 with TRBJ2-7; D is ambiguous. CDR1 is LGHNT and CDR2 is FRNRAP in the germline V gene. The CDR3 is made up of 14 amino acids. V was pared by 0 bases and J by 3 bases, with 9 bases between. As DNA, the CDR3 is TGTGCTAGTGGTTTGGTCCCAGGTTTCTACGAGCAGTACTTC. Translation: CASGLVPGFYEQYF.

The gene calls are TRBV7-6 and TRBJ1-3; 9 bases are a match to TRBD1. This CDR3 comprises 16 residues. Trimming at V came to 5 bases and at J to 0 bases, leaving 5 bases not matched to a gene. Per the germline V gene, CDR1 is SGHVS and CDR2 is FNYEAQ. The CDR3 is CASSAGQGYSGNTIYF. The CDR3 region has the DNA TGTGCCAGCAGCGCGGGACAGGGTTACTCTGGAAACACCATATATTTT.

The chain employs TRBV9 and TRBJ1-2; D ambiguous. Per the germline V gene, CDR1 is SGDLS and CDR2 is YYNGEE. The V and J ends lost 3 bases and 3 bases respectively, with 12 bases between them. This CDR3 spans 14 amino acids. CDR3 bases: TGTGCCAGCAGCGCCCTCGGGGTTGACTATGGCTACACCTTC. Translated: CASSALGVDYGYTF. Using reference TRBV9 and TRBJ1-2 for the parts outside the CDR3, the full variable domain is DSGVTQTPKHLITATGQRVTLRCSPRSGDLSVYWYQQSLDQGLQFLIQYYNGEERAKGNILERFSAQQFPDLHSELNLSSLELGDSALYFCASSALGVDYGYTFGSGTRLTVV.

The V gene is TRBV29-1, the J gene TRBJ2-2; tentatively, D is TRBD1 or TRBD2 (6 bases each). Germline values: CDR1 SQVTM, CDR2 ANQGSEA. The CDR3 runs 17 residues. Between the trimmed V and J ends, which lost 0 bases and 6 bases, there was a span of 20 bases. CDR3 loop: CSVEDRPSGGRAGELFF. The DNA for the CDR3 is TGCAGCGTTGAAGATCGGCCCTCCGGGGGCCGCGCCGGGGAGCTGTTTTTT.

The chain links TRBV7-9 to TRBJ2-3; 8 nucleotides align to TRBD1. The CDR3 is 15 residues long. The V and J ends lost 2 bases and 4 bases, in that order; junction bases with no gene match: 5. In germline, CDR1 is SEHNR, CDR2 FQNEAQ (reference sequence). CDR3 in amino acids: CASSLRQGTPDTQYF. CDR3 in DNA: TGTGCCAGCAGCTTACGACAGGGGACCCCAGATACGCAGTATTTT.

A few counts support this clone. The chain combines TRBV2 with TRBJ2-2, with unresolved D. This CDR3 contains 15 residues. Germline CDR1 and CDR2: SNHLY and FYNNEI. The V end was cut by 0 bases, the J end by 3 bases, with 8 bases between. CDR3 sequence (DNA): TGTGCCAGCAGTGAAGCCGACGCGTACACCGGGGAGCTGTTTTTT. Protein: CASSEADAYTGELFF.

This clone was observed a handful of times. The chain couples TRBV19 to TRBJ1-6; D is uncertain. Trimming took off 3 bases at V and 0 bases at J, with 12 bases between the two ends. The CDR3 extends over 17 amino acids. Germline lookup yields CDR1 LNHDA and CDR2 SQIVND (reference sequence). CDR3 coding DNA: TGTGCCAGTAGTATTGTGAGGACGAGCTCCTATAATTCACCCCTCCACTTT. It is translated as CASSIVRTSSYNSPLHF.

The chain couples TRBV5-1 to TRBJ2-7, with TRBD1 identical over 9 bases. There are 16 residues in the CDR3. The germline V gene encodes CDR1 SGHRS and CDR2 YFSETQ. V shed 4 bases, J shed 3 bases, and the junction held 11 bases outside the gene matches. The CDR3 nucleotides read TGCGCCAGCAGCGTGGGACCGGGACAGGGAGGCTACGAGCAGTACTTC. Translation: CASSVGPGQGGYEQYF.

In its sample, this clone was seen a few times. The chain couples TRBV28 to TRBJ1-1; no reliable D call. This CDR3 has 14 amino acids. V was shortened by 2 bases and J by 1 base, with 8 bases between the two germline ends. Germline V gene data show CDR1 as MDHEN and CDR2 as SYDVKM. CDR3 sequence: CASSLTIQNTEAFF. The CDR3 DNA follows: TGTGCCAGCAGTTTAACTATACAGAACACTGAAGCTTTCTTT.

DNA for the CDR3: TGTGCCAGCAGCTTAAATGGGGGCATGAACACTGAAGCTTTCTTT. It specifies CASSLNGGMNTEAFF. The V and J genes are TRBV7-8 and TRBJ1-1; possibly TRBD1 for D (6 bases). Germline CDR1 SGHVS, CDR2 FQNEAQ. V dropped 2 bases and J dropped 0 bases, with 10 bases sitting between them. The CDR3 runs to 15 residues.

This clone was recorded a few times. The chain has TRBV7-6 and TRBJ2-1; D might be TRBD2 (5 bases). The CDR3 has 15 amino acids. Germline CDR1 reads SGHVS; CDR2 reads FNYEAQ. V was shortened by 1 base and J by 0 bases, with 7 bases between the two germline ends. CDR3 residues: CASSLVGSSYNEQFF. The DNA of the CDR3 is TGTGCCAGCAGCTTAGTAGGGAGCTCCTACAATGAGCAGTTCTTC.

V usage is TRBV4-1 and J usage is TRBJ2-2; tentatively, D is TRBD1 (6 bases). Trimming pared 4 bases from V and 0 bases from J, leaving 9 bases between. The CDR3 consists of 15 residues. Germline CDR1 is MGHRA and CDR2 is YSYEKL. The CDR3 spells CASSLGHSNTGELFF. CDR3 bases: TGCGCCAGCAGCCTGGGACACTCGAACACCGGGGAGCTGTTTTTT.

The table lists this clone with a count of one. The rearrangement links TRBV20-1 to TRBJ2-7; D unresolved. The CDR3 length is 11 residues. Germline V gene data show CDR1 as DFQATT and CDR2 as SNEGSKA (reference sequence). Deletions cut 6 bases from V and 0 bases from J, with 6 bases between. The CDR3 sequence: CSAFSSYEQYF. The CDR3 DNA follows: TGCAGTGCGTTCTCCTCCTACGAGCAGTACTTC.

V is TRBV13 and J is TRBJ1-2, with 8 bases lining up with TRBD1. The CDR3 loop spans 13 amino acids. Germline V gene lookup returns CDR1 PRHDT and CDR2 FYEKMQ (reference sequence). The ends lost 6 bases at V and 8 bases at J; junction bases unmatched: 8. For the CDR3, the DNA is TGTGCCAGCAGTGACGGACAGGGTGACGGCTACACCTTC. This gives the protein CASSDGQGDGYTF.

The V and J genes are TRBV9 and TRBJ2-7; TRBD2 aligns across 7 bases. CDR3 length: 14 residues. Trimming at V came to 3 bases and at J to 2 bases, leaving 5 bases not matched to a gene. Germline values: CDR1 SGDLS, CDR2 YYNGEE. CDR3 sequence: CASSAGAGPYEQYF. The CDR3 nucleotides are TGTGCCAGCAGCGCGGGAGCGGGACCCTACGAGCAGTACTTC.

The V call is TRBV4-3, the J call TRBJ2-2, with 9 bases aligning to TRBD2. CDR3 length equals 18 residues. Germline V lookup: CDR1 LGHNA, CDR2 YSLEER. The V gene end was trimmed by 0 bases and the J gene end by 3 bases; junction bases not matched to a gene: 8. CDR3 residues: CASSQDETSGKHTGELFF. CDR3 coding DNA: TGCGCCAGCAGCCAAGATGAGACTAGCGGAAAGCACACCGGGGAGCTGTTTTTT.

The chain uses TRBV28 and TRBJ1-4; D uncertain. Per the germline V gene, CDR1 is MDHEN and CDR2 is SYDVKM. V gave up 4 bases and J gave up 4 bases, with 1 base separating them. The CDR3 spans 11 residues. In nucleotides, the CDR3 is TGTGCCAGCAGTTATAATGAAAAACTGTTTTTT. It codes for CASSYNEKLFF.

This chain connects TRBV18 to TRBJ1-1; D is unresolved. The germline V gene encodes CDR1 KGHSH and CDR2 LQKENI. Between the trimmed V and J ends, which lost 4 bases and 0 bases, there was a span of 15 bases. This CDR3 is 16 amino acids long. Here the CDR3 DNA reads TGTGCCAGCTCACTGGCAGAACAGCGGATGAACACTGAAGCTTTCTTT. It translates to CASSLAEQRMNTEAFF.

This rearrangement joins TRBV28 to TRBJ1-5; D not certain. Germline V lookup: CDR1 MDHEN, CDR2 SYDVKM. V was trimmed by 8 bases and J by 9 bases, leaving 8 bases between them. This CDR3 contains 10 residues. The CDR3 is CASSRGPQHF. CDR3 sequence (DNA): TGTGCCAGCTCCCGTGGGCCCCAGCATTTT.

The chain combines TRBV6-5 with TRBJ1-1, with a possible D match to TRBD1 (5 bases). Trimming cost V 0 bases and J 4 bases, with 12 bases left between them. From germline, CDR1 is MNHEY and CDR2 SVGAGI. This CDR3 region has 15 residues. The CDR3 bases are TGTGCCAGCAGTTACTCGAGTGGGGGGGGCACTGAAGCTTTCTTT. It yields the protein CASSYSSGGGTEAFF.